Following are 16 T cell receptor beta chains from one sample sequenced in a study of control samples from healthy donors and cancer patients. Measured with immunoSEQ multiplex PCR; TCRdb has only the in-frame clones, and not every one. Counted here are over 150,000 clones, under 96% occurring once; the ten biggest clones make up about 0.94%. Sequenced: blood. These receptors all stem from a woman aged 30 to 39 in good health.

A few counts support this clone. The chain recombines TRBV2 with TRBJ2-3, with D hard to call. Germline V gives CDR1 SNHLY, CDR2 FYNNEI. The CDR3 spans 12 residues. Trimming left V 8 bases short and J 2 bases short, with 8 bases between. The CDR3 is CASERFTDTQYF. DNA of the CDR3: TGTGCCAGCGAGAGGTTCACAGATACGCAGTATTTT.

The chain joins TRBV28 to TRBJ1-3; D is unresolved. Deletions cut 5 bases from V and 0 bases from J, with 8 bases between. Germline V gene data show CDR1 as MDHEN and CDR2 as SYDVKM. The CDR3 length is 14 residues. CDR3: CASSALRSGNTIYF. The CDR3 nucleotides are TGTGCCAGCAGTGCCCTTCGCTCTGGAAACACCATATATTTT. Filled out from reference TRBV28 and TRBJ1-3, the complete variable domain reads DVKVTQSSRYLVKRTGEKVFLECVQDMDHENMFWYRQDPGLGLRLIYFSYDVKMKEKGDIPEGYSVSREKKERFSLILESASTNQTSMYLCASSALRSGNTIYFGEGSWLTVV.

The V call is TRBV5-1, the J call TRBJ1-1, with D uncertain. V was shortened by 4 bases and J by 8 bases, with 12 bases between the two germline ends. The CDR3 contains 12 residues. The germline V gene encodes CDR1 SGHRS and CDR2 YFSETQ. The CDR3 spells CASSPFGPEAFF. CDR3 nucleotides: TGCGCCAGCAGCCCCTTTGGCCCGGAAGCTTTCTTT.

The chain is built from TRBV29-1 and TRBJ2-3, with TRBD2 matching over 9 bases. This CDR3 spans 14 amino acids. Losses at the gene ends were 6 bases for V and 4 bases for J; bases not matched to a gene: 8. Germline CDR1 and CDR2: SQVTM and ANQGSEA. The CDR3 region has the DNA TGCAGCGTACAGGCGGGGGGGAGGGCAGATACGCAGTATTTT. Amino acids: CSVQAGGRADTQYF.

V and J are TRBV7-8 and TRBJ2-7; TRBD1 might be the D (5 bases). The ends were cut back, 5 bases at V and 0 bases at J, with 23 bases in the middle. The CDR3 runs to 18 residues. CDR1 is SGHVS, CDR2 FQNEAQ, per germline. Here the CDR3 reads CASSPRVRGSVASYEQYF. DNA of the CDR3: TGTGCCAGCAGCCCTCGAGTTAGGGGCAGCGTGGCCTCCTACGAGCAGTACTTC.

The chain couples TRBV6-4 to TRBJ1-3, with D uncertain. Germline CDR1 MRHNA, CDR2 SNTAGT. The CDR3 runs 18 residues. V lost 6 bases and J 4 bases, leaving 25 bases between the germline ends. The CDR3 reads CASSRDPYDNLRGNTIYF. CDR3 nucleotides: TGTGCCAGCAGCAGAGATCCGTACGACAACCTAAGGGGAAACACCATATATTTT.

This clone has just one count. This chain joins TRBV5-3 and TRBJ1-1; TRBD1 is a possible D gene (5 bases). TRBV5-3 is filed as an ORF, its function uncertain. V lost 3 bases to trimming and J lost 5 bases, with 17 bases between them. This CDR3 is 15 amino acids long. This CDR3 is CARSYCTGSGTEAFF. DNA for the CDR3: TGTGCCAGAAGCTATTGTACAGGATCAGGGACTGAAGCTTTCTTT.

The J gene is TRBJ1-1, the V gene TRBV29-1; 7 bases agree with TRBD1. This CDR3 contains 14 residues. CDR1 is SQVTM and CDR2 is ANQGSEA in the germline V gene. V lost 1 base, J lost 3 bases, and 5 bases stayed unmatched. The CDR3 nucleotides read TGCAGCGTTGAAGGCCAGGGGGTCGACACTGAAGCTTTCTTT. Protein sequence: CSVEGQGVDTEAFF.

The chain has TRBV18 and TRBJ2-6, with 7 bases aligning to TRBD1. With 8 bases clipped from V and 4 bases from J, the junction kept 5 bases outside the gene matches. The CDR3 loop spans 14 amino acids. Germline V lookup: CDR1 KGHSH, CDR2 LQKENI. CDR3 bases: TGTGCCAGCCGACAGGGATCCGGGGCCAACGTCCTGACTTTC. The encoded protein is CASRQGSGANVLTF.

The chain has TRBV19 and TRBJ1-1, with TRBD1 matching 8 bases. Germline lookup yields CDR1 LNHDA and CDR2 SQIVND (reference sequence). This CDR3 spans 16 amino acids. With V trimmed by 2 bases and J by 8 bases, 13 bases remained unmatched. DNA for the CDR3: TGTGCCAGTAGTATAAAGGGCAGGGGGCTCCCTCCCGAAGCTTTCTTT. Its protein product is CASSIKGRGLPPEAFF.

The chain joins TRBV4-1 to TRBJ1-3, with D possibly matching TRBD1 (5 bases). Germline V gene data show CDR1 as MGHRA and CDR2 as YSYEKL. V was trimmed by 5 bases and J by 0 bases, leaving 11 bases between them. The CDR3 has 15 amino acids. The CDR3 here is CASSARQISGNTIYF. In DNA, the CDR3 is TGCGCCAGCAGCGCTCGACAGATCTCTGGAAACACCATATATTTT.

CDR3: CASSPGTSGGATQYF. As DNA, the CDR3 is TGTGCCAGCAGCCCGGGGACTAGCGGGGGGGCAACGCAGTATTTT. This sequence joins TRBV13 and TRBJ2-3; 16 positions match TRBD2. Trimming cost V 5 bases and J 9 bases; bases outside gene matches: 5. There are 15 residues in the CDR3. The germline gives CDR1 PRHDT, CDR2 FYEKMQ (reference sequence).

Turning to this clone: Without the conserved terminal phenylalanine or tryptophan, this CDR3 likely stems from a read error. The chain carries TRBV29-1 and TRBJ1-2; no definite D call. Germline lookup yields CDR1 SQVTM and CDR2 ANQGSEA. V was clipped by 2 bases and J by 4 bases, with 14 bases between them. The CDR3 runs 14 residues. The CDR3 loop is CSVESLGRGYGYTL. CDR3 sequence (DNA): TGCAGCGTTGAATCTCTTGGGCGAGGCTATGGCTACACCCTC.

The CDR3 loop reads CASSLSQGNYGYTF. CDR3 nucleotides: TGTGCCAGCAGCTTGTCACAGGGAAACTATGGCTACACCTTC. The chain employs TRBV5-8 and TRBJ1-2; a possible D gene is TRBD1 (6 bases). V lost 1 base, J lost 2 bases, and 9 bases lay in between. Germline CDR1 is SGHTS and CDR2 is YDEGEE. The CDR3 sequence is 14 residues long.

This clone has just one count. This chain links TRBV11-2 with TRBJ2-2; D is possibly TRBD1 or TRBD2 (5 bases each). The CDR3 contains 16 residues. V was pared by 7 bases and J by 3 bases, with 18 bases between. In germline, CDR1 is SGHAT, CDR2 FQNNGV. Here the CDR3 DNA reads TGTGCCAGCACCCCGACAGCAACGAGGGACACCGGGGAGCTGTTTTTT. Amino acid sequence: CASTPTATRDTGELFF.

The gene calls are TRBV4-1 and TRBJ1-1, with D possibly matching TRBD1 (5 bases). Between the trimmed V and J ends, which lost 0 bases and 3 bases, there was a span of 14 bases. From germline, CDR1 is MGHRA and CDR2 YSYEKL. The CDR3 is 16 amino acids. The CDR3 nucleotides are TGCGCCAGCAGCCAAGAATTTGGCCAGGGAGACACTGAAGCTTTCTTT. It codes for CASSQEFGQGDTEAFF.